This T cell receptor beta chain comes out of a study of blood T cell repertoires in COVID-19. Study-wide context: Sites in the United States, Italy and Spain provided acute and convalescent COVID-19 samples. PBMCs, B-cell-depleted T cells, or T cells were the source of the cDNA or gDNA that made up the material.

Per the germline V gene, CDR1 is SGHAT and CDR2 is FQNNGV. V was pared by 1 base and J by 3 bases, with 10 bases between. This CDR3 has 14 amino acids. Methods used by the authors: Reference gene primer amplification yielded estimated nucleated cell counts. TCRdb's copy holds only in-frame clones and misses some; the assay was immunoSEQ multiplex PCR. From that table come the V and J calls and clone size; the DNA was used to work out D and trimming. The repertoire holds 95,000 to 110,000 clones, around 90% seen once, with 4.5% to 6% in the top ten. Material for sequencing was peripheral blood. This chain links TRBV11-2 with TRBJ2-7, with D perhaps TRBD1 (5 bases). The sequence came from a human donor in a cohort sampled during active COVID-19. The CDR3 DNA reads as TGTGCCAGCAGCTTAGGACCCCAGGGCTACGAGCAGTACTTC. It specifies CASSLGPQGYEQYF.